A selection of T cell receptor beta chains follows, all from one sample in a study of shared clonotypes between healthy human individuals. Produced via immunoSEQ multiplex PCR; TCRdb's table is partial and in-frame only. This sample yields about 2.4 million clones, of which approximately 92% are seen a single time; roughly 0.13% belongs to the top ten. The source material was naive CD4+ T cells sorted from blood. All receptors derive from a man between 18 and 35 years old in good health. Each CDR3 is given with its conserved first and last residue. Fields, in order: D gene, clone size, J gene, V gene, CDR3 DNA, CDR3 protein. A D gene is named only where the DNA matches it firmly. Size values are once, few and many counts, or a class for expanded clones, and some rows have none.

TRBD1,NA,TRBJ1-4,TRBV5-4,TGTGCCAGCAGTTACGGGACAGGGGCCCCTAGGGAAAAACTGTTTTTT,CASSYGTGAPREKLFF
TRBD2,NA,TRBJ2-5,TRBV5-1,TGCGCCAGCAGCCAACCGACTAGCGGACAAGAGACCCAGTACTTC,CASSQPTSGQETQYF
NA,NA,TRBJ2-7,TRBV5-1,TGCGCCAGCAGCTTGGGCCAGGTGGAGGAGCAGTACTTC,CASSLGQVEEQYF
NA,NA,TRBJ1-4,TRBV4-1,TGCGCCAGCAGCCAAGGCCTGGACTTACTATCAACTAATGAAAAACTGTTTTTT,CASSQGLDLLSTNEKLFF
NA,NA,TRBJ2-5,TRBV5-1,TGCGCCAGCAGCACCTTGGGGGTAGAGACCCAGTACTTC,CASSTLGVETQYF
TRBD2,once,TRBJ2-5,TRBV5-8,TGTGCCAGCAGCTTGCGGGCTAGCGGGACGGAGACCCAGTACTTC,CASSLRASGTETQYF
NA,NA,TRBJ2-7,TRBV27,TGTGCCAGCAGTTTATTATTTGGGCCCTCCTCCGAGCAGTACTTC,CASSLLFGPSSEQYF
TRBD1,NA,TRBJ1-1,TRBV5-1,TGCGCCAGCAGCTTGAGGACAGGGGAGGGCACTGAAGCTTTCTTT,CASSLRTGEGTEAFF
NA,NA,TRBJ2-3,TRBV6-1,TGTGCCAGCAGTGAAAGAGTGGGCAGAAGCACAGATACGCAGTATTTT,CASSERVGRSTDTQYF
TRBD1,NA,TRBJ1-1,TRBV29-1,TGCAGCGTTGACCGAGGACAGGGCGCGGCTTTCTTT,CSVDRGQGAAFF
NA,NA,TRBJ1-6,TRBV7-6,TGTGCCAGCAGCTTAGATGGCTCCTATAATTCACCCCTCCACTTT,CASSLDGSYNSPLHF
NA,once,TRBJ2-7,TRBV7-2,TGTGCCAGCGGGTTCTACGAGCAGTACTTC,CASGFYEQYF
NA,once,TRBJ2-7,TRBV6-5,TGTGCCAGCAGTTACTCGCGTGGGAGTATGTTGGTGCAGTACTTC,CASSYSRGSMLVQYF
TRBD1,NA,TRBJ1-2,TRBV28,TGTGCCAGCAGTTTAGGCGGGACAGGGTTTGGCTACACCTTC,CASSLGGTGFGYTF
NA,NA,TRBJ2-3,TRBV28,TGTGCCAGCTCTTCAAGCCCTGAGGGCGATACGCAGTATTTT,CASSSSPEGDTQYF
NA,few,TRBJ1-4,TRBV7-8,TGTGCCAGCAGCTTAGTAAACGGGGTACTGTTTTTT,CASSLVNGVLFF
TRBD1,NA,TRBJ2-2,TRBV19,TGTGCCAGTAGTACAGGGGGTATGGCCGGGGAGCTGTTTTTT,CASSTGGMAGELFF
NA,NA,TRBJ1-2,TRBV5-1,TGCGCCAGCAGCTTGTCCAGGAGCTATGGCTACACCTTC,CASSLSRSYGYTF
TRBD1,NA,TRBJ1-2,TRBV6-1,TGTGCCAGCAGTGCGGGGCCTAATGCAGGGGGCTCTAACTATGGCTACACCTTC,CASSAGPNAGGSNYGYTF
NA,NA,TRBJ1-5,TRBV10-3,TGTGCCATCAGTGAGTCTGGTGATAGCAATCAGCCCCAGCATTTT,CAISESGDSNQPQHF
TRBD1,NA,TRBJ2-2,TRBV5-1,TGCGCCAGCAGCTCCGGGACAGGGTGGACCGGGGAGCTGTTTTTT,CASSSGTGWTGELFF
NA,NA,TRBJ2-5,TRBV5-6,TGTGCCAGCAGCCAACCCCAGGGAACCCAGTACTTC,CASSQPQGTQYF
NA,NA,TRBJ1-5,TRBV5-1,TGCGCCAGCAGCTTGTCCGGGGACCGAAATCAGCCCCAGCATTTT,CASSLSGDRNQPQHF
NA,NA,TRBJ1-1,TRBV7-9,TGTGCCAGCAGCTTAGAAACAGTTGAAGCTTTCTTT,CASSLETVEAFF
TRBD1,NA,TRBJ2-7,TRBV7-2,TGTGCCAGCAGTTCTAGGACAGGGATTGCCGAGCAGTACTTC,CASSSRTGIAEQYF
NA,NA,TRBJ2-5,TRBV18,TGTGCCAGCTCACCGCGGCAGGGAGAGACCCAGTACTTC,CASSPRQGETQYF
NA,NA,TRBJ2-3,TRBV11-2,TGTGCCAGCAGCCCACCCAAACCAGATACGCAGTATTTT,CASSPPKPDTQYF
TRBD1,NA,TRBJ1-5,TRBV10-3,TGTGCCATCAGTGTGGGACAGGGCAATCAGCCCCAGCATTTT,CAISVGQGNQPQHF
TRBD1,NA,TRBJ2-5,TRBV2,TGTGCCAGCAGTGAAGCGCAGGGGGACCTTAGGTACTTC,CASSEAQGDLRYF
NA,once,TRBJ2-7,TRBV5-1,TGCGCCAGCAGCCCCGTTGGGGGGAGCGGGTACGAGCAGTACTTC,CASSPVGGSGYEQYF